This TCR beta chain was recorded in a study of blood T cell repertoires in COVID-19. Study information: Collection of acute and convalescent COVID-19 samples took place in the United States, Italy and Spain. Sources were T cells, B-cell-depleted T cells, or PBMCs; the material itself was cDNA or gDNA.

The CDR3 runs 15 residues. Per germline, CDR1 SGDLS and CDR2 YYNGEE. Losses at the gene ends were 4 bases for V and 5 bases for J; bases not matched to a gene: 6. In the study's own analysis: Amplification of reference gene primers was used by the study to estimate nucleated cell counts. Clones were sequenced by immunoSEQ multiplex PCR, and TCRdb holds only the in-frame ones, with some missing. For V, J and clone size, that table is used; D and trimming come from the DNA. The sample includes about 130,000 clones, less than 90% of them seen just once. This chain connects TRBV9 to TRBJ2-2; 9 bases are a match to TRBD1. This receptor was obtained from a woman older than 75 with acute or convalescent COVID-19. The sequenced sample was peripheral blood. This chain's CDR3 is CASSPGTGRTGELFF. In nucleotides, the CDR3 is TGTGCCAGCAGCCCGGGGACAGGGCGGACCGGGGAGCTGTTTTTT.